This T cell receptor beta chain was sequenced in a study of T cell responses to AZD1222 COVID-19 vaccine. Notes on the study in general: In a largely white British group with more females than males, clonal diversity was possibly underestimated. Samples come after the peak T cell response, not at day 14. Baseline serology detected seropositivity in only a handful of AZD1222 recipients.

Measured with immunoSEQ multiplex PCR; TCRdb has only the in-frame clones, and not every one. The sample records under 200,000 clones, approximately 92% being singletons. CDR1 is LGHDT, CDR2 YNNKEL, per germline (reference sequence). The V and J ends lost 5 bases and 7 bases respectively, with 17 bases between them. CDR3 size: 15 residues. Points on this clone: Antigen specificity is unknown.

This TCR was recovered from an adult who received the MenACWY meningococcal vaccine as a control. This chain joins TRBV3-1 (or the pseudogene TRBV3-2) and TRBJ1-4, with a possible D match to TRBD1 (6 bases). The source material was peripheral blood, sampled 28 days after the second dose of the MenACWY control vaccine. CDR3 region: CASSKAGARGEKLFF. For the CDR3, the DNA is TGTGCCAGCAGCAAAGCGGGGGCCCGGGGTGAAAAACTGTTTTTT.